Listed below are T cell receptor beta chains from one sample, sequenced in a study of cytomegalovirus exposure and HLA in healthy donors. TCRdb's copy holds only in-frame clones and misses some; the assay was immunoSEQ multiplex PCR. Here the sample spans about 160,000 clones, 68% being singletons. Sample: PBMCs. These receptors were obtained from a man in his fifties in good health and CMV-seronegative. Each CDR3 is given with its conserved first and last residue. A D gene is named only where the DNA matches it firmly. The size field is filled for only some rows; it gives once, few, many or a size class.

CDR3aa: CASSAAGTDNSPLHF; CDR3nt: TGTGCCAGCAGCGCAGCCGGGACAGATAATTCACCCCTCCACTTT; v_gene: TRBV7-9; d_gene: TRBD1; j_gene: TRBJ1-6; abundance: few
CDR3aa: CASSLAGVGEQYF; CDR3nt: TGTGCCAGCAGCTTAGCCGGGGTGGGAGAGCAGTACTTC; v_gene: TRBV7-6; d_gene: .; j_gene: TRBJ2-7; abundance: once
CDR3aa: CASSPGQGAREQYF; CDR3nt: TGTGCCAGCAGCCCGGGACAGGGGGCAAGGGAGCAGTACTTC; v_gene: TRBV7-2; d_gene: TRBD1; j_gene: TRBJ2-7; abundance: .
CDR3aa: CASSQDRGAGETQYF; CDR3nt: TGCGCCAGCAGCCAAGATCGGGGGGCAGGCGAGACCCAGTACTTC; v_gene: TRBV4-1; d_gene: .; j_gene: TRBJ2-5; abundance: .
CDR3aa: CASSIVFGTGLENTEAFF; CDR3nt: TGTGCCAGTAGTATAGTGTTTGGGACAGGGTTAGAGAACACTGAAGCTTTCTTT; v_gene: TRBV19; d_gene: TRBD1; j_gene: TRBJ1-1; abundance: .
CDR3aa: CASRDRGGQPQHF; CDR3nt: TGTGCCAGCAGGGACAGGGGGGGTCAGCCCCAGCATTTT; v_gene: TRBV27; d_gene: TRBD1; j_gene: TRBJ1-5; abundance: .
CDR3aa: CASSEISGGPAEQYF; CDR3nt: TGTGCCAGCAGTGAGATATCGGGGGGGCCTGCCGAGCAGTACTTC; v_gene: TRBV2; d_gene: TRBD2; j_gene: TRBJ2-7; abundance: few
CDR3aa: CASRVGQGNTGELFF; CDR3nt: TGCGCCAGCCGGGTGGGACAGGGAAACACCGGGGAGCTGTTTTTT; v_gene: TRBV5-1; d_gene: TRBD1; j_gene: TRBJ2-2; abundance: .
CDR3aa: CASSIGPWQETQYF; CDR3nt: TGTGCCAGTAGTATTGGTCCCTGGCAGGAGACCCAGTACTTC; v_gene: TRBV19; d_gene: .; j_gene: TRBJ2-5; abundance: .
CDR3aa: CATKPHGQGDYRQYF; CDR3nt: TGTGCCACCAAACCCCATGGACAGGGGGATTATAGGCAGTACTTC; v_gene: TRBV6-5; d_gene: TRBD1; j_gene: TRBJ2-7; abundance: .
CDR3aa: CASKLEEETQYF; CDR3nt: TGTGCCAGCAAACTAGAAGAGGAGACCCAGTACTTC; v_gene: TRBV6-6; d_gene: .; j_gene: TRBJ2-5; abundance: few
CDR3aa: CASSSGTLTRGAFF; CDR3nt: TGTGCCAGCAGCTCGGGAACTCTAACCAGGGGAGCTTTCTTT; v_gene: TRBV5-8; d_gene: .; j_gene: TRBJ1-1; abundance: .
CDR3aa: CASRLDEGVTEAFF; CDR3nt: TGTGCCAGCAGACTGGACGAGGGTGTCACTGAAGCTTTCTTT; v_gene: TRBV6-1; d_gene: .; j_gene: TRBJ1-1; abundance: .
CDR3aa: CASYTINYGYTF; CDR3nt: TGTGCCAGCTATACAATTAACTATGGCTACACCTTC; v_gene: TRBV28; d_gene: .; j_gene: TRBJ1-2; abundance: few
CDR3aa: CASSYDSSGNTIYF; CDR3nt: TGTGCCAGCAGTTACGACAGTTCTGGAAACACCATATATTTT; v_gene: TRBV6-7; d_gene: .; j_gene: TRBJ1-3; abundance: .
CDR3aa: CASSLSIWTGRNQPQHF; CDR3nt: TGTGCCAGCAGTTTATCTATCTGGACAGGGCGCAATCAGCCCCAGCATTTT; v_gene: TRBV28; d_gene: TRBD1; j_gene: TRBJ1-5; abundance: .
CDR3aa: CASSVSGNTDTQYF; CDR3nt: TGTGCCAGTAGTGTTTCAGGAAACACAGATACGCAGTATTTT; v_gene: TRBV19; d_gene: .; j_gene: TRBJ2-3; abundance: .
CDR3aa: CASRPQGSYGYTF; CDR3nt: TGTGCCAGCAGACCACAGGGGTCCTATGGCTACACCTTC; v_gene: TRBV6-5; d_gene: TRBD1; j_gene: TRBJ1-2; abundance: .
CDR3aa: CASSQPGQGKYGYTF; CDR3nt: TGTGCCAGCAGCCAACCCGGACAGGGAAAATATGGCTACACCTTC; v_gene: TRBV4-2; d_gene: TRBD1; j_gene: TRBJ1-2; abundance: .
CDR3aa: CASNQRSSYNSPLHF; CDR3nt: TGTGCCAGTAACCAAAGGAGCTCCTATAATTCACCCCTCCACTTT; v_gene: TRBV2; d_gene: .; j_gene: TRBJ1-6; abundance: .
CDR3aa: CASSLGTPVTDEQFF; CDR3nt: TGTGCCAGCAGTTTGGGGACTCCAGTCACCGATGAGCAGTTCTTC; v_gene: TRBV27; d_gene: .; j_gene: TRBJ2-1; abundance: .
CDR3aa: CASSRGGLADEQFF; CDR3nt: TGTGCCAGCAGCCGGGGAGGGCTAGCGGATGAGCAGTTCTTC; v_gene: TRBV9; d_gene: TRBD2; j_gene: TRBJ2-1; abundance: .
CDR3aa: CASSSIGAKGEKLFF; CDR3nt: TGCGCCAGCAGCTCGATAGGGGCAAAGGGTGAAAAACTGTTTTTT; v_gene: TRBV5-1; d_gene: .; j_gene: TRBJ1-4; abundance: once
CDR3aa: CASSLTGTGVTEAFF; CDR3nt: TGTGCCAGCAGCCTAACCGGGACAGGGGTCACTGAAGCTTTCTTT; v_gene: TRBV7-9; d_gene: TRBD1; j_gene: TRBJ1-1; abundance: .
CDR3aa: CASSSLSGQNYGYTF; CDR3nt: TGCGCCAGCAGCTCCTTATCGGGACAGAACTATGGCTACACCTTC; v_gene: TRBV5-1; d_gene: TRBD1; j_gene: TRBJ1-2; abundance: .
CDR3aa: CASSHLPGQGSYEQYF; CDR3nt: TGCGCCAGCAGCCACCTCCCAGGACAGGGCTCCTACGAGCAGTACTTC; v_gene: TRBV4-1; d_gene: TRBD1; j_gene: TRBJ2-7; abundance: .
CDR3aa: CASSAYGQDPKLFF; CDR3nt: TGTGCCAGCAGCGCCTACGGACAGGACCCTAAACTGTTTTTT; v_gene: TRBV5-6; d_gene: TRBD1; j_gene: TRBJ1-4; abundance: .
CDR3aa: CASSRGQGKDDTDTQYF; CDR3nt: TGCGCCAGCAGCCGGGGACAGGGTAAAGATGACACAGATACGCAGTATTTT; v_gene: TRBV5-1; d_gene: TRBD1; j_gene: TRBJ2-3; abundance: .
CDR3aa: CASSIRGEATNYGYTF; CDR3nt: TGTGCCAGTAGTATAAGAGGAGAAGCCACTAACTATGGCTACACCTTC; v_gene: TRBV19; d_gene: .; j_gene: TRBJ1-2; abundance: .
CDR3aa: CASSLRDRGAYEQYF; CDR3nt: TGTGCCAGCAGTTTGAGGGACAGGGGCGCCTACGAGCAGTACTTC; v_gene: TRBV5-6; d_gene: TRBD1; j_gene: TRBJ2-7; abundance: .
CDR3aa: CASSPGTQPSYEQYF; CDR3nt: TGTGCCAGCTCACCCGGGACACAACCCTCCTACGAGCAGTACTTC; v_gene: TRBV18; d_gene: .; j_gene: TRBJ2-7; abundance: .
CDR3aa: CASGQYEQYF; CDR3nt: TGTGCCAGTGGACAATACGAGCAGTACTTC; v_gene: TRBV2; d_gene: .; j_gene: TRBJ2-7; abundance: once
CDR3aa: CASSPDSIQETQYF; CDR3nt: TGCGCCAGCAGCCCGGACAGCATCCAAGAGACCCAGTACTTC; v_gene: TRBV5-1; d_gene: .; j_gene: TRBJ2-5; abundance: .
CDR3aa: CASSTTGEYGYTF; CDR3nt: TGTGCCAGCAGCACAACAGGGGAGTATGGCTACACCTTC; v_gene: TRBV27; d_gene: TRBD1; j_gene: TRBJ1-2; abundance: .
CDR3aa: CASSPNLNRASEQYF; CDR3nt: TGTGCCAGCAGCCCAAACCTGAACAGGGCTTCCGAGCAGTACTTC; v_gene: TRBV7-2; d_gene: .; j_gene: TRBJ2-7; abundance: .
CDR3aa: CASSLSGQGANHEQYF; CDR3nt: TGTGCCAGCAGTTTATCCGGACAGGGGGCAAACCACGAGCAGTACTTC; v_gene: TRBV27; d_gene: TRBD1; j_gene: TRBJ2-7; abundance: once
CDR3aa: CAWGGGYQETQYF; CDR3nt: TGTGCCTGGGGCGGGGGGTACCAAGAGACCCAGTACTTC; v_gene: TRBV30; d_gene: TRBD2; j_gene: TRBJ2-5; abundance: .
CDR3aa: CASSPRQGSNTEAFF; CDR3nt: TGTGCCAGCAGCCCCCGACAGGGATCGAACACTGAAGCTTTCTTT; v_gene: TRBV7-9; d_gene: TRBD1; j_gene: TRBJ1-1; abundance: few
CDR3aa: CASSPGQGFETQYF; CDR3nt: TGTGCCAGCAGCCCGGGACAGGGGTTTGAGACCCAGTACTTC; v_gene: TRBV7-9; d_gene: TRBD1; j_gene: TRBJ2-5; abundance: .
CDR3aa: CASSPTGHYTGELFF; CDR3nt: TGTGCCAGCAGCCCCACGGGACACTACACCGGGGAGCTGTTTTTT; v_gene: TRBV5-6; d_gene: .; j_gene: TRBJ2-2; abundance: .
CDR3aa: CASSAGRGYYEQYF; CDR3nt: TGTGCCAGCAGCGCGGGCCGGGGGTACTACGAGCAGTACTTC; v_gene: TRBV5-6; d_gene: .; j_gene: TRBJ2-7; abundance: .
CDR3aa: CASSVWRGGGEKLFF; CDR3nt: TGTGCCAGCAGCGTTTGGAGAGGGGGCGGTGAAAAACTGTTTTTT; v_gene: TRBV9; d_gene: TRBD1; j_gene: TRBJ1-4; abundance: .
CDR3aa: CASSLDGWGYSYTF; CDR3nt: TGTGCCAGCAGCTTAGATGGGTGGGGCTATAGCTACACCTTC; v_gene: TRBV7-2; d_gene: .; j_gene: TRBJ1-2; abundance: .